The next 28 T cell receptor beta chains were all read from a single sample in a study of blood T cell repertoires in COVID-19 (TCRdb year 2020). The library came from the immunoSEQ multiplex PCR assay. Entries here come from immuneACCESS through TCRdb and include only in-frame sequences with V and J called. Some clones fail to appear in such tables; in the studies checked, an unresolved V gene covers under half of the shortfall, and the cause of the remainder is unknown. A total of a few hundred thousand clones appear in this sample, about four fifths of them only once. Of the sample, less than 4% falls within the top ten clones. The material sequenced was peripheral blood. These receptors originate from a woman in her late teens or twenties with acute or convalescent COVID-19.

The chain recombines TRBV27 with TRBJ1-5, with TRBD1 matching 7 bases. The CDR3 consists of 14 residues. The trim removed 2 bases at V and 6 bases at J, leaving 4 bases unmatched. Germline lookup yields CDR1 MNHEY and CDR2 SMNVEV (reference sequence). The CDR3 loop is CASSLVGGGQPQHF. CDR3 coding DNA: TGTGCCAGCAGTTTAGTAGGGGGCGGTCAGCCCCAGCATTTT.

This clone was recorded at least ten times. This chain links TRBV7-2 with TRBJ2-1, with TRBD1 identical over 9 bases. CDR3 size: 15 residues. V lost 4 bases, J lost 3 bases, and 4 bases stayed unmatched. CDR1 and CDR2 (germline): SGHTA, FQGNSA. This chain's CDR3 is CASSWGQGHYNEQFF. Written as DNA, the CDR3 is TGTGCCAGCAGCTGGGGACAGGGCCACTACAATGAGCAGTTCTTC.

J is TRBJ2-3 and V is TRBV11-2; maybe TRBD2 (6 bases). CDR1 SGHAT and CDR2 FQNNGV come from the germline V gene. The CDR3 runs to 14 residues. The V end was cut by 3 bases, the J end by 3 bases, with 10 bases between. The CDR3 DNA reads TGTGCCAGCAGCTTCAACGGAGGGACAGATACGCAGTATTTT. Translated, it gives CASSFNGGTDTQYF.

The chain recombines TRBV15 with TRBJ1-2; D not certain. V lost 5 bases, J lost 6 bases, and 16 bases lay in between. CDR1 and CDR2 from the germline V gene are LNHNV and YYDKDF (reference sequence). CDR3 length: 14 residues. CDR3 amino acids: CATSSQAGIDGYTF. The CDR3 bases are TGTGCCACCAGCTCCCAGGCCGGGATCGATGGCTACACCTTC.

V gene TRBV21-1 combines with J gene TRBJ2-7; the D segment call TRBD2 is taken from the table without a DNA check. TRBV21-1 is assigned pseudogene status. The CDR3 is made up of 19 amino acids. Written as DNA, the CDR3 is TGTGCCAGCAGCAAAGTTTGGGTAGGGGGGAGGGCCTTAAGTTACGAGCAGTACTTC. Encoded protein: CASSKVWVGGRALSYEQYF.

The chain couples TRBV5-1 to TRBJ1-3, with D perhaps TRBD1 (5 bases). The CDR3 is 14 residues long. V was pared by 4 bases and J by 8 bases, with 16 bases between. CDR1 SGHRS and CDR2 YFSETQ come from the germline V gene. The CDR3 region has the DNA TGCGCCAGCAGCCCGCGTAATTCGGGGGACACCATATATTTT. It codes for CASSPRNSGDTIYF.

The CDR3: CSVVGTYEQYF. CDR3 sequence (DNA): TGCAGCGTTGTGGGGACATACGAGCAGTACTTC. The rearrangement links TRBV29-1 to TRBJ2-7; tentative D call: TRBD1 (6 bases). V was cut by 4 bases and J by 4 bases, with 8 bases left in between. CDR1 SQVTM and CDR2 ANQGSEA come from the germline V gene. The CDR3 is made up of 11 amino acids.

This chain links TRBV30 with TRBJ2-7; TRBD1 agrees at 8 bases. The V and J ends lost 3 bases and 6 bases, in that order; junction bases with no gene match: 7. This CDR3 has 13 residues. Germline CDR1 is GTSNPN and CDR2 is SVGIG (reference sequence). CDR3 sequence (DNA): TGTGCCTGGAGGCAAGGACAGGGAGGCGAGCAGTACTTC. Translating it yields CAWRQGQGGEQYF.

This chain joins TRBV7-2 and TRBJ2-2, with TRBD1 as a possible D gene (5 bases). Germline CDR1 SGHTA, CDR2 FQGNSA. The CDR3 is 15 amino acids. V shed 2 bases and J shed 4 bases, with 11 bases lying between them. CDR3 in amino acids: CASSLHGASTGELFF. As DNA, the CDR3 is TGTGCCAGCAGCTTACATGGGGCGAGCACCGGGGAGCTGTTTTTT.

The chain has TRBV11-3 and TRBJ1-2; 9 positions agree with TRBD1. CDR1 is SGHNT, CDR2 YENEEA, per germline. The CDR3 is 17 residues long. After removal of 4 bases from V and 3 bases from J, the junction contained 12 bases not matched to a gene. DNA for the CDR3: TGTGCCAGCAGCTCATTTAACAGGGGGCCCCCTCACTATGGCTACACCTTC. This encodes CASSSFNRGPPHYGYTF.

In DNA, the CDR3 is TGTGCCAGCAGCTTAGCTGGGGGGACCTCACCCCTCCACTTT. The encoded protein is CASSLAGGTSPLHF. The chain uses TRBV7-8 and TRBJ1-6, with D perhaps matching TRBD1 (5 bases). Germline lookup yields CDR1 SGHVS and CDR2 FQNEAQ. The germline V and J ends were trimmed by 0 bases and 10 bases, with 10 bases remaining between them. This CDR3 is built from 14 residues.

V is TRBV6-5 and J is TRBJ2-2, with 11 bases fitting TRBD1. The V segment lost 6 bases and the J segment 8 bases; nucleotides outside the gene matches: 8. This CDR3 has 15 amino acids. The V gene's germline CDR1 is MNHEY and CDR2 SVGAGI. CDR3: CASSPGTGGPGELFF. CDR3 bases: TGTGCCAGCAGCCCCGGGACAGGGGGACCAGGGGAGCTGTTTTTT.

The chain has TRBV6-5 and TRBJ2-7, with 8 bases fitting TRBD1. CDR3 size: 14 residues. In germline, CDR1 is MNHEY, CDR2 SVGAGI. V shed 2 bases, J shed 3 bases, and the junction held 3 bases outside the gene matches. Here the CDR3 DNA reads TGTGCCAGCAGTTACGTGGACAGGGTCTACGAGCAGTACTTC. Its translation: CASSYVDRVYEQYF.

This rearrangement joins TRBV7-2 to TRBJ2-1, with 11 positions matching TRBD2. The junction had 13 bases not matched to a gene; V was cut back by 4 bases and J by 8 bases. Germline CDR1 reads SGHTA; CDR2 reads FQGNSA. The CDR3 has 17 amino acids. CDR3 amino acids: CASSSQLTSGRRDEQFF. The CDR3 DNA reads TGTGCCAGCAGCTCGCAACTTACTAGCGGGAGAAGAGATGAGCAGTTCTTC.

The chain uses TRBV6-2 or TRBV6-3 and TRBJ1-1; possible D gene TRBD1, 6 bases. The V end lost 5 bases, the J end lost 7 bases, and 17 bases lay between the germline ends. There are 14 residues in the CDR3. Germline V CDR1 and CDR2: MNHEY, SVGEGT. DNA of the CDR3: TGTGCCAGCAGTAGCCAGCGGACAGCCCATGAAGCTTTCTTT. This codes for CASSSQRTAHEAFF.

V is TRBV7-2 and J is TRBJ2-1; TRBD2 agrees at 7 bases. Looked up from germline, CDR1 is SGHTA and CDR2 is FQGNSA. The CDR3 extends over 17 amino acids. V shed 2 bases and J 1 base; nucleotides not matched to a gene: 8. CDR3 sequence reads: CASSLQASGLSYNEQFF. For the CDR3, the DNA is TGTGCCAGCAGCTTACAGGCTAGCGGCCTTTCCTACAATGAGCAGTTCTTC.

This clone has just a few counts. The chain couples TRBV3-1 (or the pseudogene TRBV3-2) to TRBJ1-6; 10 bases map to TRBD1. V dropped 8 bases and J dropped 7; count of bases not matched to a gene: 2. CDR3 length: 13 amino acids. Germline V gives CDR1 LGHDT, CDR2 YNNKEL (reference sequence). CDR3 bases: TGTGCCAGCGCGGGACAGGGGAATTCACCCCTCCACTTT. This codes for CASAGQGNSPLHF.

The chain links TRBV24-1 to TRBJ2-1; 11 bases line up with TRBD1. The CDR3 loop spans 15 amino acids. Germline CDR1 and CDR2: KGHDR and SFDVKD. V lost 0 bases, J lost 9 bases, and 3 bases stayed unmatched. For the CDR3, the DNA is TGTGCCACCAGTGATTTGGGACAGGGGGCGGGTGAGCAGTTCTTC. This translates into CATSDLGQGAGEQFF.

This clone was picked up a small number of times. The rearrangement joins TRBV19 to TRBJ2-1, with 10 nucleotides matching TRBD2. CDR1 is LNHDA and CDR2 is SQIVND in the germline V gene (reference sequence). The ends lost 3 bases at V and 7 bases at J; junction bases unmatched: 3. This CDR3 contains 14 residues. CDR3 in DNA: TGTGCCAGTAGTATTACTAGCGGGGTGAATGAGCAGTTCTTC. As protein: CASSITSGVNEQFF.

The chain employs TRBV4-3 and TRBJ2-3, with 9 nucleotides matching TRBD2. V trimming: 3 bases; J trimming: 0 bases; junction bases outside the gene matches: 16. The CDR3 is 20 amino acids. Germline values: CDR1 LGHNA, CDR2 YSLEER. CDR3 in amino acids: CASSHASLAGKGTSTDTQYF. The CDR3 DNA follows: TGCGCCAGCAGCCACGCCTCCCTAGCGGGAAAGGGGACTAGCACAGATACGCAGTATTTT.

CDR3 sequence reads: CASTTHNEQFF. For the CDR3, the DNA is TGTGCCAGCACCACACACAATGAGCAGTTCTTC. The chain joins TRBV11-2 to TRBJ2-1; no clear D gene. In germline, CDR1 is SGHAT, CDR2 FQNNGV. The CDR3 totals 11 residues. Between the trimmed V and J ends, which lost 7 bases and 5 bases, there was a span of 6 bases. Using reference TRBV11-2 and TRBJ2-1 for the parts outside the CDR3, the full variable domain is EAGVAQSPRYKIIEKRQSVAFWCNPISGHATLYWYQQILGQGPKLLIQFQNNGVVDDSQLPKDRFSAERLKGVDSTLKIQPAKLEDSAVYLCASTTHNEQFFGPGTRLTVL.

The chain employs TRBV19 and TRBJ1-3; the match to TRBD1 covers 9 bases. The CDR3 runs to 17 residues. J gave up 0 bases and V 8 bases, and 11 bases lay outside the gene matches. Per the germline V gene, CDR1 is LNHDA and CDR2 is SQIVND (reference sequence). As DNA, the CDR3 is TGTGCCAGTTTCAAGCGCGGACAGGGGCTCTCTGGAAACACCATATATTTT. Its protein is CASFKRGQGLSGNTIYF.

As regards this clone: Germline is not matched at one junction end, which may reflect a read error. This chain uses TRBV7-9 with TRBJ1-6; 7 nucleotides align to TRBD1. The CDR3 is 14 amino acids. CDR1 is SEHNR and CDR2 is FQNEAQ in the germline V gene (reference sequence). Written as DNA, the CDR3 is TGTGCCAACAGCTCGAGACAGGGAAATTCACCCCTCCACTTT. It yields the protein CANSSRQGNSPLHF. The variable domain in full, with the rest retrieved from reference TRBV7-9 and TRBJ1-6, is DTGVSQNPRHKITKRGQNVTFRCDPISEHNRLYWYRQTLGQGPEFLTYFQNEAQLEKSRLLSDRFSAERPKGSFSTLEIQRTEQGDSAMYLCANSSRQGNSPLHFGNGTRLTVT.

The V gene is TRBV28, the J gene TRBJ2-5; D is possibly TRBD1 (6 bases). In germline, CDR1 is MDHEN, CDR2 SYDVKM. This CDR3 has 14 amino acids. Trimming took 4 bases from V and 3 from J, leaving 12 bases between them. In DNA, the CDR3 is TGTGCCAGCAGTTCTGGACAGTTAAAAGAGACCCAGTACTTC. It is translated as CASSSGQLKETQYF.

The chain uses TRBV5-8 and TRBJ2-5, with 8 positions matching TRBD1. With V trimmed by 4 bases and J by 1 base, 3 bases remained unmatched. This CDR3 region has 14 residues. CDR1 is SGHTS, CDR2 YDEGEE, per germline. CDR3 nucleotide sequence: TGTGCCAGCAGCCCAGGGACAGGCCAAGAGACCCAGTACTTC. The encoded protein is CASSPGTGQETQYF.

The V and J genes are TRBV7-2 and TRBJ2-2; TRBD2 is a possible D gene (5 bases). The germline gives CDR1 SGHTA, CDR2 FQGNSA. V was shortened by 2 bases and J by 7 bases, with 8 bases between the two germline ends. This CDR3 is built from 13 residues. CDR3 region: CASSLYTSGELFF. The CDR3 DNA follows: TGTGCCAGCAGCTTATATACTAGCGGGGAGCTGTTTTTT.

V usage is TRBV4-1 and J usage is TRBJ1-1, with 8 bases identical to TRBD1. Looked up from germline, CDR1 is MGHRA and CDR2 is YSYEKL. This CDR3 has 20 residues. Trimming removed 1 base from V and 0 bases from J; junction bases left unmatched: 16. For the CDR3, the DNA is TGCGCCAGCAGCCAAGGAAAGGGAATCCGGGACAGGTACTTGAACACTGAAGCTTTCTTT. It codes for CASSQGKGIRDRYLNTEAFF.

The rearrangement joins TRBV28 to TRBJ1-1, with unresolved D. The CDR3 runs to 12 residues. The germline V gene has CDR1 MDHEN and CDR2 SYDVKM. Trimming shortened V by 6 bases and J by 2 bases, and 7 bases separated the two germline ends. This CDR3 reads CASRPGNTEAFF. Here the CDR3 DNA reads TGTGCCAGCAGGCCGGGAAACACTGAAGCTTTCTTT.